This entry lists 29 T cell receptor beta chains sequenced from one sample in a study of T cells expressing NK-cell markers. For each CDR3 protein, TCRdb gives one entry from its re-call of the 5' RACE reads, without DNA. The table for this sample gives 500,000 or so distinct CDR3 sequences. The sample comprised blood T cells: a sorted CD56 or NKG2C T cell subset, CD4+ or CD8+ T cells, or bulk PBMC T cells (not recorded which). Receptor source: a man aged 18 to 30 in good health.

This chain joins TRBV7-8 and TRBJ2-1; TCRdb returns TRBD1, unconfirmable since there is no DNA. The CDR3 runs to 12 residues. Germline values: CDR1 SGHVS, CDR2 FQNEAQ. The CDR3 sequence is CASTRTGDEQFF. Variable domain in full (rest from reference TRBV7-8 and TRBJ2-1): GAGVSQSPRYKVAKRGQDVALRCDPISGHVSLFWYQQALGQGPEFLTYFQNEAQLDKSGLPSDRFFAERPEGSVSTLKIQRTQQEDSAVYLCASTRTGDEQFFGPGTRLTVL.

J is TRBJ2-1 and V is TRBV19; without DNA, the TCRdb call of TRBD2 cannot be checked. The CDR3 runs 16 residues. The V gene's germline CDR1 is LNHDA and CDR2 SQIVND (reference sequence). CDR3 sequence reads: CASTPNGRVFSDEQFF.

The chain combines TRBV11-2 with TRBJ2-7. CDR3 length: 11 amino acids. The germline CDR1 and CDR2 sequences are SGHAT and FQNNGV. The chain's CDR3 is CATSEPYEQYF.

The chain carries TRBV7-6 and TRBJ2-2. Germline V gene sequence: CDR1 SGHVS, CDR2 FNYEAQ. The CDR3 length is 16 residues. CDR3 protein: CASSPSSGIFNGELFF.

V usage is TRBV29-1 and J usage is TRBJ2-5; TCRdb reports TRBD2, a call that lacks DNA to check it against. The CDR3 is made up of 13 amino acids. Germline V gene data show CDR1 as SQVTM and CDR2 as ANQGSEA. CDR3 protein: CSASGRAIKTQYF. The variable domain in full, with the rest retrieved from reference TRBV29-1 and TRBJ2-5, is SAVISQKPSRDICQRGTSLTIQCQVDSQVTMMFWYRQQPGQSLTLIATANQGSEATYESGFVIDKFPISRPNLTFSTLTVSNMSPEDSSIYLCSASGRAIKTQYFGPGTRLLVL.

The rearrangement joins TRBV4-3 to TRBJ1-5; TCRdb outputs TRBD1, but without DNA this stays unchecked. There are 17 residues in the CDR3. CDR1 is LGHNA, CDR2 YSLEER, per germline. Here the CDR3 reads CASSQEIGQGKDQPQHF.

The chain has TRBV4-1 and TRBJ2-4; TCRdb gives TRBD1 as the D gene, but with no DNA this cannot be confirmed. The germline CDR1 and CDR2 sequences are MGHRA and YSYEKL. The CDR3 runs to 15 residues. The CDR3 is CASSQNGRGKNIQYF.

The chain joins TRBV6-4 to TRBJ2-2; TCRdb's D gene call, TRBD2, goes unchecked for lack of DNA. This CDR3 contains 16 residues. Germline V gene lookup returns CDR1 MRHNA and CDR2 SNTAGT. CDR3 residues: CASSAGPRTNTGELFF.

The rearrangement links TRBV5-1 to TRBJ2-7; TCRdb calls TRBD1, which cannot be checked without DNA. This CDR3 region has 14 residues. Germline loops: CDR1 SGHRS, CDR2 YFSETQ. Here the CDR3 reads CASSLLGHSYEQYF. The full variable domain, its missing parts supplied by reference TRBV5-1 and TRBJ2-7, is KAGVTQTPRYLIKTRGQQVTLSCSPISGHRSVSWYQQTPGQGLQFLFEYFSETQRNKGNFPGRFSGRQFSNSRSEMNVSTLELGDSALYLCASSLLGHSYEQYFGPGTRLTVT.

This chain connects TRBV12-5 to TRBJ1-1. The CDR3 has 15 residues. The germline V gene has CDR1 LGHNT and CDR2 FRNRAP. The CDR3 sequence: CASGLAPDRYTEAFF.

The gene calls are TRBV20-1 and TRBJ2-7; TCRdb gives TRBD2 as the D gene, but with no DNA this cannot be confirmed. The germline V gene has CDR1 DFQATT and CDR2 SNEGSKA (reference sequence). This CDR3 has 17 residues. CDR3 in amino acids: CSARDGRVAGALYEQYF.

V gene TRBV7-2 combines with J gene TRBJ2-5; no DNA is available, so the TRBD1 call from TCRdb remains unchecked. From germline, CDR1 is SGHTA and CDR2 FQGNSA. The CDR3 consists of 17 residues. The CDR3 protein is CASSLGLGAGSRETQYF.

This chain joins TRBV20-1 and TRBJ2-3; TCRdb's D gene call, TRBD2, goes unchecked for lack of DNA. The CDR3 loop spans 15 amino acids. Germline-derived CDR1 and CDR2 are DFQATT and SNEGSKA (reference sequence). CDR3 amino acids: CSAPLAGTGRDTQYF.

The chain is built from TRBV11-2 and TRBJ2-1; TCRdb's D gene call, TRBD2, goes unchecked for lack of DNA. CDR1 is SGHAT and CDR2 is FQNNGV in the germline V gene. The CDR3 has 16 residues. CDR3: CASSSPERALYNEQFF.

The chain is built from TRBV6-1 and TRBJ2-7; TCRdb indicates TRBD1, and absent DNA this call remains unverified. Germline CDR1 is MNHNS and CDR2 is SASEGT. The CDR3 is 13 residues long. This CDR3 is CASRETGRDEQYF.

The CDR3 protein is CSVKGGKRENADTQYF. The V and J genes are TRBV29-1 and TRBJ2-3; absent DNA, TCRdb's TRBD2 call cannot be checked. The CDR3 is 16 amino acids. Germline V CDR1 and CDR2: SQVTM, ANQGSEA.

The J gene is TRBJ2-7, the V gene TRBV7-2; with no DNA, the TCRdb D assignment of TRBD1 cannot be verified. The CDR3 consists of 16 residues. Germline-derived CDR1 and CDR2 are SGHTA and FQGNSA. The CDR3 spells CASSLVGGLATYEQYF. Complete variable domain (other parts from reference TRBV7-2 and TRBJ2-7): GAGVSQSPSNKVTEKGKDVELRCDPISGHTALYWYRQSLGQGLEFLIYFQGNSAPDKSGLPSDRFSAERTGGSVSTLTIQRTQQEDSAVYLCASSLVGGLATYEQYFGPGTRLTVT.

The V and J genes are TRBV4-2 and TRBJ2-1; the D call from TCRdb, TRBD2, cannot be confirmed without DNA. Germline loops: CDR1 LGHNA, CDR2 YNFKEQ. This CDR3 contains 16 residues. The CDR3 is CASSQDQALAINEQFF.

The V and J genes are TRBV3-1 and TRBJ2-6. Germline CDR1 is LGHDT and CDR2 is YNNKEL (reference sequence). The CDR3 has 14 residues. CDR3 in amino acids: CASSQTAGANVLTF.

The CDR3: CASSQDPARTDTQYF. The chain has TRBV4-1 and TRBJ2-3. CDR1 MGHRA and CDR2 YSYEKL come from the germline V gene. CDR3 length equals 15 residues.

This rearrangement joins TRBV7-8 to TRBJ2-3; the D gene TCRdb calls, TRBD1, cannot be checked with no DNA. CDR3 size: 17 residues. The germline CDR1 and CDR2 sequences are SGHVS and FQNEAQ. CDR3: CASGQQLASGPTDTQYF.

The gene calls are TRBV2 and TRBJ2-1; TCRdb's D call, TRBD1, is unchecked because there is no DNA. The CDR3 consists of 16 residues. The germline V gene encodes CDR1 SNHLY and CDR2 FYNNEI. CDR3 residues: CASSEQLVRAYNEQFF.

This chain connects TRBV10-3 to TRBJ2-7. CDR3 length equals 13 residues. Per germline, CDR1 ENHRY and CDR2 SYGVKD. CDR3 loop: CAIRGRSAYEQYF.

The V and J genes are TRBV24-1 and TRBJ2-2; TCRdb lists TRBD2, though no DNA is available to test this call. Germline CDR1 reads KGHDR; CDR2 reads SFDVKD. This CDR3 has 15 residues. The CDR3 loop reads CATSESGSGSGELFF.

CDR3 sequence reads: CASSVGVSEQYF. This chain joins TRBV7-9 and TRBJ2-7. The V gene's germline CDR1 is SEHNR and CDR2 FQNEAQ (reference sequence). The CDR3 covers 12 residues.

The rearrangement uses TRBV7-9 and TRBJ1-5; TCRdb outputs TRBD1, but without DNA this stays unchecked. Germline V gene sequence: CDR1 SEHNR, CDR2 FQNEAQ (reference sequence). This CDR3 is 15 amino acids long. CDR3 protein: CASSLGLGGSQPQHF.

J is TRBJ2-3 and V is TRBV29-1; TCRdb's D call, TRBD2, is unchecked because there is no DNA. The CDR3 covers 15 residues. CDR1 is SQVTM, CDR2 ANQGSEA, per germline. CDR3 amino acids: CSLAMSGTSTDTQYF.

CDR3 sequence reads: CASSLARPNSYNEQFF. This chain connects TRBV5-1 to TRBJ2-1. CDR1 and CDR2 from the germline V gene are SGHRS and YFSETQ. The CDR3 is made up of 16 amino acids.

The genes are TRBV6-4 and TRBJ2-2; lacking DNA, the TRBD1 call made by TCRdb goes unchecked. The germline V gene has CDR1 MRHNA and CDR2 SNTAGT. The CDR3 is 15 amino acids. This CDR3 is CASSEAGGFTGELFF.